This T cell receptor (beta chain) derives from a study of blood T cell repertoires in COVID-19. Assay: immunoSEQ multiplex PCR; the TCRdb copy retains only in-frame clones and omits some. The sample carries about 190,000 clones, around 86% recorded once. The length of the CDR3 is 11 residues. V shed 1 base and J shed 7 bases, with 4 bases lying between them. Sequenced input: PBMCs or T cells enriched from blood (not recorded which). The sequence was obtained from a middle-aged man with acute COVID-19. V is TRBV12-3 or TRBV12-4 and J is TRBJ1-1; D is unresolved. The chain's CDR3 is CASSLGLEAFF. The CDR3 DNA sequence: TGTGCCAGCAGTTTAGGACTTGAAGCTTTCTTT.